A selection of T cell receptor beta chains follows, all from one sample in a study of T cells in Graves' hyperthyroidism and ophthalmopathy. TCRdb re-called the multiplex PCR reads through MiXCR, storing one row per CDR3 protein. The sample consists of approximately 530,000 distinct CDR3 sequences, about a sixth of them appearing once. Sequences were obtained from blood. The receptors originated from a woman aged 18-35 years with Graves' hyperthyroidism. CDR3s leave out the opening cysteine and the closing phenylalanine or tryptophan. Fields, in order: clone size, J gene, V gene, CDR3 protein. Not every row has a clone size; where given, it reads once, few, many or a size class.

abundance: -
j_gene: TRBJ2-1
v_gene: TRBV19
CDR3aa: ASSIAGLAGEQF

abundance: -
j_gene: TRBJ2-7
v_gene: TRBV27
CDR3aa: ASSPDRVSYEQY

abundance: many
j_gene: TRBJ2-7
v_gene: TRBV28
CDR3aa: ASRSSTSSYEQY

abundance: few
j_gene: TRBJ1-1
v_gene: TRBV7-9
CDR3aa: ASSLGDLTNTEAF

abundance: many
j_gene: TRBJ2-3
v_gene: TRBV11-2
CDR3aa: ASSLDPGTDTQY

abundance: -
j_gene: TRBJ2-3
v_gene: TRBV6-2/TRBV6-3
CDR3aa: ASSYPLKKTGGTDTQY

abundance: many
j_gene: TRBJ2-3
v_gene: TRBV18
CDR3aa: ASSPREDTQY

abundance: -
j_gene: TRBJ2-2
v_gene: TRBV5-1
CDR3aa: ASSMGTGNTGELF

abundance: many
j_gene: TRBJ2-7
v_gene: TRBV6-2/TRBV6-3
CDR3aa: ASSYGTSGTYEQY

abundance: few
j_gene: TRBJ2-2
v_gene: TRBV20-1
CDR3aa: SARTSDTGELF

abundance: -
j_gene: TRBJ2-1
v_gene: TRBV9
CDR3aa: ASSPGGGAVDNEQF

abundance: -
j_gene: TRBJ2-1
v_gene: TRBV4-1
CDR3aa: ASSQGGISYNEQF

abundance: -
j_gene: TRBJ2-1
v_gene: TRBV6-1
CDR3aa: ASRPGLAKSEQF

abundance: few
j_gene: TRBJ1-2
v_gene: TRBV29-1
CDR3aa: SVVSGWQGSNYGYT

abundance: -
j_gene: TRBJ2-2
v_gene: TRBV9
CDR3aa: ASSVVSGGGSGELF

abundance: many
j_gene: TRBJ2-3
v_gene: TRBV12-3/TRBV12-4
CDR3aa: ASSSRDRADTQY

abundance: few
j_gene: TRBJ2-2
v_gene: TRBV20-1
CDR3aa: SARDHAGGSVTGELF

abundance: few
j_gene: TRBJ2-1
v_gene: TRBV27
CDR3aa: ASSAVGGGVHEQF

abundance: many
j_gene: TRBJ2-7
v_gene: TRBV5-1
CDR3aa: ASSLEQEAYEQY

abundance: few
j_gene: TRBJ1-6
v_gene: TRBV4-3
CDR3aa: ASSQDRVNNSPLH

abundance: -
j_gene: TRBJ2-7
v_gene: TRBV5-1
CDR3aa: ASSPDGLAGGGQY

abundance: -
j_gene: TRBJ2-7
v_gene: TRBV24-1
CDR3aa: ATSERDRTYEQY

abundance: -
j_gene: TRBJ1-2
v_gene: TRBV10-1
CDR3aa: ASSGQGFYT

abundance: -
j_gene: TRBJ2-5
v_gene: TRBV9
CDR3aa: ASSEGGGTRETQY

abundance: few
j_gene: TRBJ2-2
v_gene: TRBV12-3/TRBV12-4
CDR3aa: ASSLGSLVGELF

abundance: once
j_gene: TRBJ2-1
v_gene: TRBV2
CDR3aa: ANSHGGGNEQF

abundance: many
j_gene: TRBJ1-2
v_gene: TRBV6-2/TRBV6-3
CDR3aa: ASMSSGTNGYT

abundance: -
j_gene: TRBJ1-2
v_gene: TRBV29-1
CDR3aa: SVDGQSYGYT

abundance: many
j_gene: TRBJ2-4
v_gene: TRBV5-6
CDR3aa: ASSLGWGQGAKNIQY